This is a list of T cell receptor beta chains from one sample in a study of T cell responses to AZD1222 COVID-19 vaccine. Profiled with immunoSEQ multiplex PCR; TCRdb holds only in-frame clones, not every one. The sample comprises about 180,000 clones, 80% to 90% of which are singletons, and around 8% rests with the top ten. The sample consisted of peripheral blood, taken on day 0 of AZD1222 vaccination. The origin of the receptors is an adult in good health. The conserved cysteine and the conserved F or W are not part of the CDR3 here. D genes are given only for firm matches.

TRBJ1-3,TRBV18,NA,ASSPIVRGDSGNTIY
TRBJ1-2,TRBV2,TRBD1,ASSTLRDRGVYYGYT
TRBJ2-1,TRBV27,TRBD2,ASRTGLAEYYNEQF
TRBJ1-5,TRBV7-9,NA,ASSANATVDRDINQPQH
TRBJ1-6,TRBV30,TRBD1,AWSSQTGGISPLH
TRBJ1-1,TRBV7-6,NA,ASSLGQSNTEAF
TRBJ2-2,TRBV6-5,NA,AAPSRPGDTGELF
TRBJ1-6,TRBV3-1/TRBV3-2,NA,ASSQDRYSPLH
TRBJ1-2,TRBV6-5,NA,ASSAWTETSGYT
TRBJ2-7,TRBV13,NA,ASSLLPGTYEQY